This is a list of T cell receptor beta chains from one sample in a study of T cell repertoires in cytomegalovirus infection. TCRdb called the reads again in MiXCR, with one record for every CDR3 protein. The sample has over 300,000 distinct CDR3 sequences; 9.5% are singletons. The sample was PBMCs. The receptors stem from a human donor in good health (CMV status not recorded). Some clones in this sample may be carry-over from other donors' samples. The CDR3 runs from the conserved cysteine through the conserved F or W. Each record gives: J gene, V gene, D gene, clone size, CDR3 protein, CDR3 DNA. The D gene is left open where the match is weak. The listing skips clone size in some rows; elsewhere it reads once, few, many or a size class.

TRBJ2-3 | TRBV3-1 | NA | NA | CASSQRDFANTQYF | TGTGCCAGCAGCCAACGGGACTTTGCTAATACGCAGTATTTT
TRBJ1-4 | TRBV6-1 | TRBD1 | few | CASRPYPGQGNEKLFF | TGTGCCAGCAGGCCCTACCCCGGACAGGGGAATGAAAAACTGTTTTTT
TRBJ2-7 | TRBV4-2 | TRBD1 | NA | CASSQAATGIYEQYF | TGTGCCAGCAGCCAAGCGGCGACAGGGATCTACGAGCAGTACTTC
TRBJ2-4 | TRBV6-1 | NA | many | CASREHSAAKNIQYF | TGTGCCAGCAGGGAACATTCGGCGGCCAAAAACATTCAGTACTTC
TRBJ2-1 | TRBV5-1 | TRBD2 | NA | CASSFLGTSGTSSYNEQFF | TGCGCCAGCAGCTTTCTAGGGACTAGCGGGACCAGCTCCTACAATGAGCAGTTCTTC
TRBJ2-1 | TRBV7-6 | TRBD2 | few | CASSPGTSGRWSYNEQFF | TGTGCCAGCAGCCCTGGGACTAGCGGGAGGTGGTCCTACAATGAGCAGTTCTTC
TRBJ1-2 | TRBV20-1 | NA | few | CSANSVEGRAGYTF | TGCAGTGCTAACTCGGTCGAGGGGCGAGCTGGCTACACCTTC
TRBJ2-7 | TRBV28 | NA | few | CASSRTVYEQYF | TGTGCCAGCAGTCGGACAGTCTACGAGCAGTACTTC
TRBJ2-3 | TRBV5-1 | TRBD2 | few | CASSLVTSPTDTQYF | TGCGCCAGCAGCTTGGTGACTAGCCCCACAGATACGCAGTATTTT
TRBJ2-1 | TRBV12-3/TRBV12-4 | TRBD2 | NA | CASSREGPRHNEQFF | TGTGCCAGCTCCCGGGAGGGCCCTCGTCACAATGAGCAGTTCTTC
TRBJ2-7 | TRBV5-4 | NA | NA | CASSPTTGTYYEQYF | TGTGCCAGCAGCCCCACTACAGGGACATACTACGAGCAGTACTTC
TRBJ1-1 | TRBV7-6 | NA | NA | CASSPWAERNTEAFF | TGTGCCAGCAGCCCTTGGGCGGAACGGAACACTGAAGCTTTCTTT
TRBJ1-2 | TRBV7-2 | NA | many | CASSFRASNYGYTF | TGTGCCAGCAGCTTTAGAGCGTCTAACTATGGCTACACCTTC
TRBJ2-2 | TRBV27 | NA | NA | CASFWGGELFF | TGTGCCAGCTTTTGGGGCGGGGAGCTGTTTTTT
TRBJ2-3 | TRBV7-2 | TRBD1 | many | CASSYPGQGTDTQYF | TGTGCCAGCAGCTACCCAGGACAGGGGACAGATACGCAGTATTTT
TRBJ1-1 | TRBV7-6 | TRBD1 | many | CASSENYRGDRGGTEAFF | TGTGCCAGCAGCGAGAACTATAGAGGGGACAGGGGAGGCACTGAAGCTTTCTTT
TRBJ2-3 | TRBV6-5 | NA | many | CASSRRGGTSTDTQYF | TGTGCCAGCAGCCGACGAGGCGGAACTAGCACAGATACGCAGTATTTT
TRBJ2-5 | TRBV12-3/TRBV12-4 | NA | NA | CASSPGLETQYF | TGTGCCAGCAGTCCTGGACTGGAGACCCAGTACTTC
TRBJ2-5 | TRBV12-3/TRBV12-4 | TRBD1 | few | CASSQTGTDAQYF | TGTGCCAGCAGCCAAACCGGGACAGACGCCCAGTACTTC
TRBJ1-1 | TRBV12-3/TRBV12-4 | TRBD1 | many | CASSLAGQGEVEAFF | TGTGCCAGCAGTTTAGCGGGACAGGGGGAAGTTGAAGCTTTCTTT
TRBJ2-1 | TRBV7-7 | TRBD1 | many | CASSSGQGVYNEQFF | TGTGCCAGCAGCTCCGGACAGGGTGTCTACAATGAGCAGTTCTTC
TRBJ2-3 | TRBV14 | TRBD1 | NA | CASSLSRDRYTDTQYF | TGTGCCAGCAGCTTGAGCCGGGACAGGTACACAGATACGCAGTATTTT
TRBJ2-5 | TRBV7-9 | TRBD2 | few | CASSLVAGGRETQYF | TGTGCCAGCAGCTTAGTAGCGGGGGGCCGCGAGACCCAGTACTTC
TRBJ2-7 | TRBV12-3/TRBV12-4 | NA | few | CASSLVDTYEQYF | TGTGCCAGCAGTTTAGTCGACACCTACGAGCAGTACTTC
TRBJ1-2 | TRBV19 | TRBD1 | many | CASSKGQGHGYTF | TGTGCCAGTAGCAAGGGACAGGGTCATGGCTACACCTTC
TRBJ2-3 | TRBV9 | TRBD1 | NA | CASSVAKQGGTDTQYF | TGTGCCAGCAGCGTCGCAAAACAGGGGGGCACAGATACGCAGTATTTT
TRBJ2-1 | TRBV28 | NA | NA | CAMGQINEQFF | TGTGCCATGGGACAAATCAATGAGCAGTTCTTC
TRBJ2-2 | TRBV7-9 | TRBD2 | NA | CASSLSSGRSPGELFF | TGTGCCAGCAGCTTATCTAGCGGGAGATCTCCCGGGGAGCTGTTTTTT
TRBJ2-5 | TRBV28 | NA | many | CASSLFETQYF | TGTGCCAGCAGTTTATTTGAGACCCAGTACTTC
TRBJ2-7 | TRBV7-2 | NA | many | CASRAWDSSYEQYF | TGTGCCAGCCGAGCCTGGGACTCGTCCTACGAGCAGTACTTC
TRBJ2-7 | TRBV7-9 | TRBD2 | NA | CASSALAGDYEQYF | TGTGCCAGCAGCGCCCTAGCGGGGGACTACGAGCAGTACTTC
TRBJ1-2 | TRBV30 | TRBD1 | few | CAWTALGTGGDYGYTF | TGTGCCTGGACTGCGTTGGGGACAGGGGGCGACTATGGCTACACCTTC
TRBJ1-2 | TRBV12-3/TRBV12-4 | NA | many | CASSLAGFYGYTF | TGTGCCAGCAGTTTAGCAGGGTTCTATGGCTACACCTTC
TRBJ2-4 | TRBV9 | NA | NA | CASSRGEGNIQYF | TGTGCCAGCAGCAGAGGGGAAGGAAACATTCAGTACTTC
TRBJ2-7 | TRBV7-6 | TRBD2 | NA | CAIGEGLNEQYF | TGTGCCATCGGGGAGGGCCTCAACGAGCAGTACTTC
TRBJ2-3 | TRBV7-2 | NA | many | CASSSGLDTQYF | TGTGCCAGCAGCTCGGGACTTGATACGCAGTATTTT
TRBJ1-1 | TRBV4-1 | NA | NA | CASSQDRDGTEAFF | TGTGCCAGCAGCCAAGATAGGGACGGTACTGAAGCTTTCTTT
TRBJ2-3 | TRBV7-2 | TRBD2 | many | CASSPRTSGTDTQYF | TGTGCCAGCAGCCCCCGGACTAGCGGCACAGATACGCAGTATTTT
TRBJ1-1 | TRBV19 | NA | many | CASSKGLNTEAFF | TGTGCCAGTAGTAAGGGCCTGAACACTGAAGCTTTCTTT
TRBJ2-5 | TRBV28 | TRBD2 | many | CASSLKREGDYTSQETQYF | TGTGCCAGCAGTTTAAAGCGGGAGGGCGATTATACTTCCCAAGAGACCCAGTACTTC
TRBJ2-3 | TRBV4-3 | TRBD2 | NA | CASSQDRAGGPDTQYF | TGCGCCAGCAGCCAAGATAGAGCGGGGGGGCCTGATACGCAGTATTTT
TRBJ2-1 | TRBV11-2 | TRBD1 | NA | CASSGRDRGLVPF | TGTGCCAGCAGCGGCCGGGACAGGGGCCTAGTACCCTTC
TRBJ2-5 | TRBV12-3/TRBV12-4 | NA | many | CASSLGLAHQETQYF | TGTGCCAGCAGTTTAGGGCTAGCGCATCAAGAGACCCAGTACTTC
TRBJ1-5 | TRBV7-8 | NA | few | CASTLMGGRSNQPQHF | TGTGCCAGCACCCTAATGGGCGGGAGGAGTAATCAGCCCCAGCATTTT
TRBJ1-5 | TRBV5-1 | NA | NA | CASSVWGDGNQPQHF | TGCGCCAGCAGTGTGTGGGGGGACGGCAATCAGCCCCAGCATTTT
TRBJ2-6 | TRBV2 | TRBD1 | few | CASGGQRVSGANVLTF | TGTGCCAGCGGGGGACAGAGAGTCTCTGGGGCCAACGTCCTGACTTTC
TRBJ1-5 | TRBV9 | NA | NA | CASNQGSWNQPQHF | TGTGCCAGCAACCAGGGGAGTTGGAATCAGCCCCAGCATTTT
TRBJ1-4 | TRBV9 | NA | few | CASSVENEKLFF | TGTGCCAGCAGCGTGGAGAATGAAAAACTGTTTTTT
TRBJ2-3 | TRBV18 | TRBD1 | few | CASSPTTGGTDTQYF | TGTGCCAGCTCACCTACTACAGGGGGCACAGATACGCAGTATTTT
TRBJ2-7 | TRBV7-2 | TRBD2 | many | CASSSAGTSGSLVERYEQYF | TGTGCCAGCAGCTCCGCCGGGACTAGCGGGAGTTTAGTCGAGCGCTACGAGCAGTACTTC